This entry is about one T cell receptor beta chain. This entry comes from a study of OX40 agonist ivuxolimab in advanced cancers. Study at large: Every patient in dose escalation had hepatocellular carcinoma, melanoma, renal cell or head and neck cancer.

Using immunoSEQ multiplex PCR, the repertoire was profiled, and TCRdb retains in-frame clones only, with some absent. The sample has some 60,000 clones, 70% to 90% seen once. The CDR3 covers 16 residues. The origin of this receptor is an adult with an advanced solid tumor such as melanoma, head and neck, liver or kidney cancer. The genes are TRBV21-1 and TRBJ2-3; the table names TRBD1, a call not compared with the DNA. TRBV21-1 is a documented pseudogene. The sequencing used CD4+ or CD8+ T cells sorted from blood, collected in a trial of the OX40 agonist ivuxolimab. The CDR3 sequence is CASIPKDRVYTDTQYF. The CDR3 bases are TGTGCCAGCATACCCAAGGACAGGGTCTACACAGATACGCAGTATTTT.